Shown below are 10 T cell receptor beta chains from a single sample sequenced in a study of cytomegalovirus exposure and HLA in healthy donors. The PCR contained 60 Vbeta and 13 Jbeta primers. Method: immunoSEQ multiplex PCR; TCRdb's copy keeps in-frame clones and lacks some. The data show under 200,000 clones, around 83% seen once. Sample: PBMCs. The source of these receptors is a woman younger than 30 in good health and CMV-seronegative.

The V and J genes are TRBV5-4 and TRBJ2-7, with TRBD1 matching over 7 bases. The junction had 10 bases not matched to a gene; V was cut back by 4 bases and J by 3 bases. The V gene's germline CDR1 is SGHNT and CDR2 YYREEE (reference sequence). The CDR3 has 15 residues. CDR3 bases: TGTGCCAGCAGCGACCCAGGACAGGACCTCTACGAGCAGTACTTC. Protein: CASSDPGQDLYEQYF.

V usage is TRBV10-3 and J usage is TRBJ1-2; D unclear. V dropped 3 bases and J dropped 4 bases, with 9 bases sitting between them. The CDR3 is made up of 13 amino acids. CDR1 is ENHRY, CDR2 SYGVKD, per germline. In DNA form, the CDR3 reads TGTGCCATCAGTGACGACATATCCTATGGCTACACCTTC. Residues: CAISDDISYGYTF.

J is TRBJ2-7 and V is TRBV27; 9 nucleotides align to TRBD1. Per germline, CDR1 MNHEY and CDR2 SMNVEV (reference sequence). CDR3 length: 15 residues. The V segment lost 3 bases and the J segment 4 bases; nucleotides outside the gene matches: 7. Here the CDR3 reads CASSLGQGISYEQYF. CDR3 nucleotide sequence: TGTGCCAGCAGTTTGGGACAGGGAATCTCGTACGAGCAGTACTTC.

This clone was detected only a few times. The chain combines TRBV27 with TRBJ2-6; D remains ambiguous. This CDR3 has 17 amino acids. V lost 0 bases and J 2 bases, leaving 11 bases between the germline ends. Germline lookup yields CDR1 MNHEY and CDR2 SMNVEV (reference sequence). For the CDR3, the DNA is TGTGCCAGCAGTTTATCTGGGCGATTGACTGGGGCCAACGTCCTGACTTTC. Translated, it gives CASSLSGRLTGANVLTF.

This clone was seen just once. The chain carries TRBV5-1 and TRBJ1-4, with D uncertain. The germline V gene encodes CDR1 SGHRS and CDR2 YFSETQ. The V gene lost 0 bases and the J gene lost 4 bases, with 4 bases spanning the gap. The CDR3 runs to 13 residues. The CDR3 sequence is CASSLGSNEKLFF. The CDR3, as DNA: TGCGCCAGCAGCTTGGGGAGTAATGAAAAACTGTTTTTT.

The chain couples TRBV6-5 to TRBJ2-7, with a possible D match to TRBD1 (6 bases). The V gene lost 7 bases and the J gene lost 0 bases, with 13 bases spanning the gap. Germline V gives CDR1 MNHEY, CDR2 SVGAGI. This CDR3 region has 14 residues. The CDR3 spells CASTPGTPSYEQYF. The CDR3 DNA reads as TGTGCCAGCACACCCGGGACACCCTCCTACGAGCAGTACTTC.

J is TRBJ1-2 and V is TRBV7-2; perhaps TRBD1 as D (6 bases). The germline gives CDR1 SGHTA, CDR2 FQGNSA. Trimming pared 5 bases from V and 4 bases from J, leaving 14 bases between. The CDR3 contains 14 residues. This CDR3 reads CASSPPGGAYGYTF. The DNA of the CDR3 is TGTGCCAGCAGCCCCCCGGGGGGGGCCTATGGCTACACCTTC. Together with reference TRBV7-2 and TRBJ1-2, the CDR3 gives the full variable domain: GAGVSQSPSNKVTEKGKDVELRCDPISGHTALYWYRQSLGQGLEFLIYFQGNSAPDKSGLPSDRFSAERTGGSVSTLTIQRTQQEDSAVYLCASSPPGGAYGYTFGSGTRLTVV.

CDR3 DNA sequence: TGTGCCAGCAGGGGGACAGGGGGCTTGGGGACTGAAGCTTTCTTT. This translates into CASRGTGGLGTEAFF. This chain connects TRBV6-1 to TRBJ1-1, with 12 nucleotides matching TRBD1. The V gene end was trimmed by 6 bases and the J gene end by 5 bases; junction bases not matched to a gene: 7. This CDR3 has 15 amino acids. Germline V lookup: CDR1 MNHNS, CDR2 SASEGT.

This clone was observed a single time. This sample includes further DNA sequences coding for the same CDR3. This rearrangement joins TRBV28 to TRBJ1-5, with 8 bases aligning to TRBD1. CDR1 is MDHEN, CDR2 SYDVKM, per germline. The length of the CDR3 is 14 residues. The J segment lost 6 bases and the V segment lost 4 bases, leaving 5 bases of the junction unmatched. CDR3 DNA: TGTGCCAGCAGTTCAGGACAGGGTGGTCAGCCCCAGCATTTT. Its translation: CASSSGQGGQPQHF.

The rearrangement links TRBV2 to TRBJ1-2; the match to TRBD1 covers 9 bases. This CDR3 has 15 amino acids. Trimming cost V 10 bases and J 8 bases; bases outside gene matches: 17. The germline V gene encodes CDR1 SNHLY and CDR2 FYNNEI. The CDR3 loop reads CATNDQQGAQGGYTF. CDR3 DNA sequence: TGTGCCACTAACGATCAACAGGGGGCGCAGGGCGGCTACACCTTC.